These 29 T cell receptor beta chains originate from one sample sequenced in a study of shared T cell receptors in the human thymus. Using immunoSEQ multiplex PCR, the repertoire was profiled, and TCRdb retains in-frame clones only, with some absent. Seen here are 55,000 to 75,000 clones, about 95% observed once, and the top ten hold around 0.033%. The source material was thymocytes. Receptor source: a human donor.

This chain links TRBV11-2 with TRBJ2-3; D not resolved. The CDR3 is 15 amino acids. Germline values: CDR1 SGHAT, CDR2 FQNNGV. V was shortened by 5 bases and J by 2 bases, with 14 bases between the two germline ends. Here the CDR3 DNA reads TGTGCCAGCAGCGACCCGACGTGGGACACAGATACGCAGTATTTT. Translated, it gives CASSDPTWDTDTQYF.

The V gene is TRBV5-6, the J gene TRBJ2-5, with no clear D. Trimming left V 4 bases short and J 2 bases short, with 12 bases between. Germline CDR1 and CDR2: SGHDT and YYEEEE. The CDR3 extends over 14 amino acids. CDR3 bases: TGTGCCAGCAGCGCGAGAGGACCGCAAGAGACCCAGTACTTC. This translates into CASSARGPQETQYF.

The chain joins TRBV6-4 to TRBJ2-1; TRBD2 aligns across 9 bases. The germline CDR1 and CDR2 sequences are MRHNA and SNTAGT. J was trimmed by 3 bases and V by 6 bases; bases with no gene match: 6. This CDR3 region has 15 residues. The CDR3 region has the DNA TGTGCCAGCAGCTCTAGCGGGGTAGGCTACAATGAGCAGTTCTTC. Amino acid sequence: CASSSSGVGYNEQFF.

The chain recombines TRBV5-1 with TRBJ2-7, with D perhaps assigned TRBD1 or TRBD2 (6 bases each). CDR3 length: 15 residues. The germline V gene has CDR1 SGHRS and CDR2 YFSETQ. V was shortened by 4 bases and J by 3 bases, with 17 bases between the two germline ends. As DNA, the CDR3 is TGCGCCAGCAGCCCGGTGGGGGGACACAACTACGAGCAGTACTTC. Translated, it gives CASSPVGGHNYEQYF.

The rearrangement uses TRBV7-6 and TRBJ1-5; D is perhaps TRBD1 (5 bases). The germline V and J ends were trimmed by 5 bases and 0 bases, with 17 bases remaining between them. The V gene's germline CDR1 is SGHVS and CDR2 FNYEAQ. The CDR3 totals 17 residues. The CDR3 is CASSQYSGEISNQPQHF. The CDR3 region has the DNA TGTGCCAGCAGCCAATATTCGGGGGAGATTAGCAATCAGCCCCAGCATTTT. The entire variable domain, with the rest obtained from reference TRBV7-6 and TRBJ1-5, is as follows: GAGVSQSPRYKVTKRGQDVALRCDPISGHVSLYWYRQALGQGPEFLTYFNYEAQQDKSGLPNDRFSAERPEGSISTLTIQRTEQRDSAMYRCASSQYSGEISNQPQHFGDGTRLSIL.

V usage is TRBV4-1 and J usage is TRBJ2-7, with 9 nucleotides matching TRBD1. CDR3 length: 18 residues. V lost 0 bases and J lost 3; bases outside the gene matches: 12. Germline lookup yields CDR1 MGHRA and CDR2 YSYEKL. For the CDR3, the DNA is TGCGCCAGCAGCCAAGATCGGGACAGGGCCCCTTCTTACTACGAGCAGTACTTC. Translating gives CASSQDRDRAPSYYEQYF.

The genes are TRBV5-1 and TRBJ1-1, with TRBD1 as a possible D gene (5 bases). Trimming removed 2 bases from V and 1 base from J, with 18 bases in between. The length of the CDR3 is 17 residues. The germline CDR1 and CDR2 sequences are SGHRS and YFSETQ. CDR3 sequence reads: CASSFGQWDYKNTEAFF. For the CDR3, the DNA is TGCGCCAGCAGCTTCGGGCAGTGGGACTATAAGAACACTGAAGCTTTCTTT.

This sequence joins TRBV7-2 and TRBJ2-7, with TRBD2 identical over 7 bases. The CDR3 covers 13 residues. With V trimmed by 5 bases and J by 0 bases, 1 base remained unmatched. Germline V gives CDR1 SGHTA, CDR2 FQGNSA. CDR3 DNA: TGTGCCAGCAGCACGGGAGGCTCCTACGAGCAGTACTTC. This codes for CASSTGGSYEQYF.

The chain recombines TRBV4-1 with TRBJ2-5; 12 nucleotides line up with TRBD1. J lost 6 bases, V lost 0 bases, and 8 bases had no gene match. This CDR3 has 17 residues. CDR1 and CDR2 (germline): MGHRA, YSYEKL. The CDR3 loop is CASSQEDGTGGLKTQYF. Here the CDR3 DNA reads TGCGCCAGCAGCCAAGAAGACGGGACAGGGGGCTTGAAGACCCAGTACTTC.

The rearrangement uses TRBV9 and TRBJ1-3; D not certain. Deletions cut 1 base from V and 0 bases from J, with 17 bases between. The CDR3 totals 18 residues. Germline assignment: CDR1 SGDLS and CDR2 YYNGEE. CDR3 sequence reads: CASSVRGDTPSSGNTIYF. CDR3 sequence (DNA): TGTGCCAGCAGCGTACGAGGAGACACCCCGAGCTCTGGAAACACCATATATTTT.

The chain combines TRBV6-5 with TRBJ2-7; 9 bases map to TRBD2. In germline, CDR1 is MNHEY, CDR2 SVGAGI. Unmatched junction bases numbered 5, after V lost 4 bases and J lost 1 base. CDR3 length: 15 amino acids. The DNA for the CDR3 is TGTGCCAGCAGTTTAAGACTAGCGGATTCCTACGAGCAGTACTTC. It yields the protein CASSLRLADSYEQYF.

The chain employs TRBV7-3 and TRBJ2-2; D gene ambiguous. The V end was cut by 5 bases, the J end by 1 base, with 11 bases between. CDR1 is SGHTA, CDR2 FQGTGA, per germline. This CDR3 is built from 15 residues. CDR3 DNA sequence: TGTGCCAGCAGCCCTCAGTCCCAGAACACCGGGGAGCTGTTTTTT. This gives the protein CASSPQSQNTGELFF. Variable domain in full (rest from reference TRBV7-3 and TRBJ2-2): GAGVSQTPSNKVTEKGKYVELRCDPISGHTALYWYRQSLGQGPEFLIYFQGTGAADDSGLPNDRFFAVRPEGSVSTLKIQRTERGDSAVYLCASSPQSQNTGELFFGEGSRLTVL.

The V call is TRBV11-3, the J call TRBJ1-3; 7 nucleotides line up with TRBD1. Germline V lookup: CDR1 SGHNT, CDR2 YENEEA. V gave up 2 bases and J gave up 4 bases; unmatched junction bases: 14. This CDR3 has 18 residues. The CDR3 bases are TGTGCCAGCAGCTTATCCGCCTGGACAGGAGGGGAGGGAAACACCATATATTTT. Amino acid sequence: CASSLSAWTGGEGNTIYF.

The chain couples TRBV27 to TRBJ2-1; 14 bases align to TRBD2. This CDR3 spans 17 amino acids. V lost 3 bases to trimming and J lost 6 bases; unmatched junction nucleotides: 7. In germline, CDR1 is MNHEY, CDR2 SMNVEV (reference sequence). CDR3 nucleotide sequence: TGTGCCAGCAGTTTGACGAAGACTAGCGGGGGGGCCAATGAGCAGTTCTTC. It translates to CASSLTKTSGGANEQFF.

The J gene is TRBJ2-3, the V gene TRBV9; 8 nucleotides line up with TRBD2. The CDR3 is 17 amino acids. Trimming cost V 2 bases and J 2 bases; bases outside gene matches: 10. CDR1 SGDLS and CDR2 YYNGEE come from the germline V gene. Here the CDR3 reads CASSVCIAGNDTDTQYF. The CDR3 DNA reads TGTGCCAGCAGCGTCTGCATAGCGGGAAATGACACAGATACGCAGTATTTT. The entire variable domain, with the rest obtained from reference TRBV9 and TRBJ2-3, is as follows: DSGVTQTPKHLITATGQRVTLRCSPRSGDLSVYWYQQSLDQGLQFLIQYYNGEERAKGNILERFSAQQFPDLHSELNLSSLELGDSALYFCASSVCIAGNDTDTQYFGPGTRLTVL.

The chain uses TRBV28 and TRBJ2-4; TRBD1 is a possible D gene (5 bases). CDR3 length: 16 amino acids. Trimming removed 6 bases at V and 2 bases at J, with 17 bases between. Germline-derived CDR1 and CDR2 are MDHEN and SYDVKM. DNA for the CDR3: TGTGCCAGCAGCCTAAACCGACCAGGGACCAAAAACATTCAGTACTTC. It specifies CASSLNRPGTKNIQYF.

The chain joins TRBV9 to TRBJ2-7, with 7 bases matching TRBD1. The germline V gene encodes CDR1 SGDLS and CDR2 YYNGEE. This CDR3 region has 16 residues. With 0 bases clipped from V and 4 bases from J, the junction kept 10 bases outside the gene matches. CDR3 DNA: TGTGCCAGCAGCGTAGGAAGACAGGGAGTATTGTACGAGCAGTACTTC. This codes for CASSVGRQGVLYEQYF.

This chain links TRBV25-1 with TRBJ1-2; 9 bases fit TRBD1. This CDR3 is 14 amino acids long. V lost 7 bases and J lost 5; bases outside the gene matches: 8. In germline, CDR1 is MGHDK, CDR2 SYGVNS. Here the CDR3 DNA reads TGTGCCAGCACTCCGGGACAGGGCACATATGGCTACACCTTC. Amino acid sequence: CASTPGQGTYGYTF.

The V gene is TRBV7-9, the J gene TRBJ2-5; 8 positions agree with TRBD1. This CDR3 is built from 18 residues. Unmatched junction bases numbered 15, after V lost 5 bases and J lost 1 base. Germline lookup yields CDR1 SEHNR and CDR2 FQNEAQ (reference sequence). The CDR3 is CASSPADREFSLQETQYF. The CDR3 nucleotides are TGTGCCAGCAGCCCGGCGGACAGGGAGTTTTCCCTCCAAGAGACCCAGTACTTC.

The chain carries TRBV19 and TRBJ2-1; D is unclear. V was trimmed by 3 bases and J by 5 bases, leaving 17 bases between them. The CDR3 covers 16 residues. Germline V gene lookup returns CDR1 LNHDA and CDR2 SQIVND (reference sequence). The CDR3 sequence is CASSIPPASRNNEQFF. CDR3 DNA sequence: TGTGCCAGTAGTATCCCTCCAGCATCCCGCAACAATGAGCAGTTCTTC.

The rearrangement joins TRBV4-2 to TRBJ1-5; a possible D gene is TRBD1 (5 bases). Trimming pared 0 bases from V and 6 bases from J, leaving 18 bases between. This CDR3 spans 17 amino acids. CDR1 is LGHNA and CDR2 is YNFKEQ in the germline V gene. The CDR3 coding sequence is TGTGCCAGCAGCCAAGATTGGGATGGGGCGAAGAGTCAGCCCCAGCATTTT. Translating gives CASSQDWDGAKSQPQHF.

This sequence joins TRBV6-6 and TRBJ1-5, with TRBD1 matching over 7 bases. The V and J ends lost 4 bases and 4 bases, in that order; junction bases with no gene match: 10. This CDR3 contains 16 residues. Per germline, CDR1 MNHNY and CDR2 SVGAGI (reference sequence). The CDR3 here is CASSSQKGTENQPQHF. In DNA, the CDR3 is TGTGCCAGCAGTTCACAAAAAGGGACAGAGAATCAGCCCCAGCATTTT.

The chain recombines TRBV4-1 with TRBJ2-1; 12 bases match TRBD2. Germline assignment: CDR1 MGHRA and CDR2 YSYEKL. The CDR3 has 16 amino acids. V shed 4 bases and J 8 bases; nucleotides not matched to a gene: 9. CDR3 bases: TGCGCCAGCAGCCCGTACCTAGCGGGGGGGCCCGATGAGCAGTTCTTC. It yields the protein CASSPYLAGGPDEQFF.

The chain recombines TRBV4-3 with TRBJ2-1; TRBD1 is a possible D gene (6 bases). This CDR3 region has 18 residues. Germline CDR1 and CDR2: LGHNA and YSLEER. Between the trimmed V and J ends, which lost 0 bases and 0 bases, there was a span of 15 bases. The chain's CDR3 is CASSQDQWLGASYNEQFF. The CDR3, as DNA: TGCGCCAGCAGCCAAGATCAGTGGCTGGGGGCCTCCTACAATGAGCAGTTCTTC.

This chain connects TRBV2 to TRBJ2-5; D may match TRBD1 or TRBD2 (5 bases each). The V end lost 6 bases, the J end lost 0 bases, and 14 bases lay between the germline ends. The CDR3 is 15 residues long. The V gene's germline CDR1 is SNHLY and CDR2 FYNNEI. The CDR3 sequence: CASRRGARYQETQYF. In DNA form, the CDR3 reads TGTGCCAGCAGAAGAGGGGCCCGCTACCAAGAGACCCAGTACTTC.

The J gene is TRBJ2-7, the V gene TRBV4-1; D perhaps matches TRBD1 (6 bases). The V end was cut by 0 bases, the J end by 3 bases, with 15 bases between. The CDR3 is made up of 16 amino acids. Germline CDR1 reads MGHRA; CDR2 reads YSYEKL. The CDR3 DNA follows: TGCGCCAGCAGCCAAGAGGACGAGGGGGAAGACTACGAGCAGTACTTC. It codes for CASSQEDEGEDYEQYF.

The chain is built from TRBV28 and TRBJ1-2; unclear D gene. CDR1 is MDHEN, CDR2 SYDVKM, per germline. The germline V and J ends were trimmed by 8 bases and 6 bases, with 7 bases remaining between them. There are 10 residues in the CDR3. The CDR3, as DNA: TGTGCCAGCTGTTCTCATGGCTACACCTTC. This encodes CASCSHGYTF.

The chain combines TRBV7-4 with TRBJ2-7; TRBD2 matches at 8 bases. Germline V gene lookup returns CDR1 SGHVT and CDR2 SQSDAQ. V was clipped by 5 bases and J by 4 bases; unmatched bases: 7. The CDR3 loop spans 14 amino acids. The CDR3 is CASSPPIAGYEQYF. As DNA, the CDR3 is TGTGCCAGCAGCCCTCCCATAGCGGGATACGAGCAGTACTTC.

A single count supports this clone. This chain uses TRBV4-1 with TRBJ2-3, with TRBD2 identical over 7 bases. Unmatched junction bases numbered 9, after V lost 2 bases and J lost 1 base. Per germline, CDR1 MGHRA and CDR2 YSYEKL. The CDR3 is 17 residues long. In DNA, the CDR3 is TGCGCCAGCAGCCAAAGGCTATCTCGGGGGGGCACAGATACGCAGTATTTT. Translation gives CASSQRLSRGGTDTQYF.